Listed here are 7 T cell receptor beta chains from one sample, sequenced in a study of T cells expressing NK-cell markers. TCRdb re-called the 5' RACE reads and catalogs CDR3 proteins one per entry, DNA excluded. The table counts approximately 460,000 distinct CDR3 sequences; approximately 7% lies in the top ten. The sequenced sample was blood T cells: a sorted CD56 or NKG2C T cell subset, CD4+ or CD8+ T cells, or bulk PBMC T cells (not recorded which). Source of these receptors: a woman aged 18 to 75 in good health.

The chain joins TRBV7-2 to TRBJ2-1; TCRdb calls TRBD2, which cannot be checked without DNA. Germline lookup yields CDR1 SGHTA and CDR2 FQGNSA. This CDR3 is 16 amino acids long. CDR3 protein: CASSLQSLATWNEQFF.

The chain joins TRBV7-2 to TRBJ2-1; TCRdb gives TRBD1 as the D gene, but with no DNA this cannot be confirmed. Germline lookup yields CDR1 SGHTA and CDR2 FQGNSA. The CDR3 runs to 18 residues. The chain's CDR3 is CASSLATGGGRSYNEQFF.

This chain joins TRBV5-1 and TRBJ1-4; TCRdb's D call, TRBD1, is unchecked because there is no DNA. The germline V gene has CDR1 SGHRS and CDR2 YFSETQ. This CDR3 has 16 amino acids. CDR3 sequence: CASSRDRGTTNEKLFF.

The CDR3 sequence is CASSHRAGRETQYF. This chain connects TRBV3-1 to TRBJ2-5. Per germline, CDR1 LGHDT and CDR2 YNNKEL (reference sequence). The CDR3 is made up of 14 amino acids.

V is TRBV30 and J is TRBJ2-3; the D gene TCRdb calls, TRBD2, cannot be checked with no DNA. CDR3 length: 12 residues. Germline assignment: CDR1 GTSNPN and CDR2 SVGIG (reference sequence). CDR3 in amino acids: CAWSPSTDTQYF.

J is TRBJ1-5 and V is TRBV7-2; TCRdb's D call of TRBD1 is untestable without DNA. Germline CDR1 is SGHTA and CDR2 is FQGNSA. The CDR3 is 17 amino acids. CDR3 in amino acids: CASSLRQGGINNQPQHF.

V gene TRBV20-1 combines with J gene TRBJ2-1; absent DNA, TCRdb's TRBD2 call cannot be checked. Per germline, CDR1 DFQATT and CDR2 SNEGSKA (reference sequence). There are 15 residues in the CDR3. The CDR3 reads CSARDLAGGDNEQFF.